The clone carrying this T cell receptor (beta chain) has a single count. What it binds is unknown. This specimen belongs to a study of shared clonotypes between healthy human individuals. CD45RO-negative CD8 cells positively selected for CCR7 made up the naive population, which excluded terminally differentiated effector memory CD45RA+ cells. Notes on the study in general: In general, naive subsets displayed greater estimated richness than memory subsets did. Generation of non-shared clonotypes was less probable than generation of clonotypes shared by all four donors.

Every immunoSEQ plate was one replicate of a subset's evenly spread DNA. Profiled with immunoSEQ multiplex PCR; TCRdb holds only in-frame clones, not every one. The sample has some 1,900,000 clones, about 94% seen once. Trimming removed 2 bases at V and 8 bases at J, with 15 bases between. The CDR3 spans 14 residues. Germline-derived CDR1 and CDR2 are MNHNS and SASEGT. The sample comprised naive CD8+ T cells sorted from blood. The chain employs TRBV6-1 and TRBJ1-2, with D perhaps matching TRBD1 (5 bases). This sequence was found in a man aged 18 to 29 in good health. Written as DNA, the CDR3 is TGTGCCAGCAGTGAAAGCGGGACCCTCAGCGGCTACACCTTC. Protein: CASSESGTLSGYTF.